This is a list of T cell receptor beta chains from one sample in a study of cytomegalovirus exposure and HLA in healthy donors. Sequencing was performed with immunoSEQ multiplex PCR; in TCRdb, only in-frame clones are kept and a portion is missing. The top ten clones hold 2.5% to 3.5% of a sample with 150,000 to 200,000 clones, under 85% of them seen once. Specimen: PBMCs. The receptor source for this set is a female donor in good health and CMV-seronegative. The CDR3 runs from the conserved cysteine through the conserved F or W.

J gene | V gene | CDR3 protein
TRBJ1-4 | TRBV19 | CASSMNLRLTNEKLFF
TRBJ2-7 | TRBV5-6 | CASSPGLNYEQYF
TRBJ2-7 | TRBV27 | CASSLSLGLYYEQYF
TRBJ2-7 | TRBV11-2 | CASSLAGSYEQYF
TRBJ2-1 | TRBV5-8 | CASSLGLAGQFF
TRBJ1-1 | TRBV28 | CASSFSRGVNYGTEAFF
TRBJ2-7 | TRBV27 | CASSLTVIDEQYF
TRBJ1-1 | TRBV12-2 | CASRLARDRGGAEAFF
TRBJ2-1 | TRBV9 | CASSVLAGGNNEQFF
TRBJ2-1 | TRBV7-8 | CASSLGFSGGVYNEQFF
TRBJ1-4 | TRBV9 | CASSKGGGTNEKLFF
TRBJ2-7 | TRBV28 | CASIGGSYEQYF
TRBJ1-1 | TRBV10-3 | CAISESYTLNTEAFF
TRBJ2-3 | TRBV5-6 | CASSGRGLSTDTQYF
TRBJ1-1 | TRBV30 | CACPDGGPPYTEAFF
TRBJ2-7 | TRBV7-8 | CASSLGTGGLRSYEQYF